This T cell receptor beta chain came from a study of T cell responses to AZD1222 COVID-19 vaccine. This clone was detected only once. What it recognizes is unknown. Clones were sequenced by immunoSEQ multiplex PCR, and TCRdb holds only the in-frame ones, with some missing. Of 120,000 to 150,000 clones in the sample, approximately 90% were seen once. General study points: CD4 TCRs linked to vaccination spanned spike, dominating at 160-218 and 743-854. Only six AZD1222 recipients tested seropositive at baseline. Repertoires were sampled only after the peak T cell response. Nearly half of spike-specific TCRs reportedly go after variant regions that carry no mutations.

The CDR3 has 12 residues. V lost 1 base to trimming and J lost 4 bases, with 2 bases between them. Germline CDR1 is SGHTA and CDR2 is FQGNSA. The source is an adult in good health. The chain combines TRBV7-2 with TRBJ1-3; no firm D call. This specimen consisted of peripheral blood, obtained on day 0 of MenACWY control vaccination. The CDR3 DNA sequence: TGTGCCAGCAGCTTAGAAGGAAACACCATATATTTT. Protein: CASSLEGNTIYF.